What follows are 26 T cell receptor beta chains derived from one specimen sequenced in a study of blood T cell repertoires in COVID-19. The protocol was immunoSEQ multiplex PCR, while the TCRdb copy is restricted to in-frame clones and leaves out a portion. The table records 200,000 to 250,000 clones, approximately 90% of them present only once. Sequencing input: PBMCs or T cells enriched from blood (not recorded which). The receptors stem from a woman in her 30s who had recovered from COVID-19.

This sequence joins TRBV19 and TRBJ1-3; a possible D gene is TRBD1 (5 bases). The CDR3 has 16 amino acids. The germline V gene encodes CDR1 LNHDA and CDR2 SQIVND (reference sequence). The V and J ends lost 3 bases and 2 bases respectively, with 14 bases between them. CDR3 in DNA: TGTGCCAGTAGTATCGGCGGCGGGGCAGCTGGAAACACCATATATTTT. This codes for CASSIGGGAAGNTIYF.

V is TRBV10-3 and J is TRBJ1-2; D is unresolved. Germline lookup yields CDR1 ENHRY and CDR2 SYGVKD. Trimming cost V 4 bases and J 0 bases, with 9 bases left between them. The CDR3 sequence is 14 residues long. In nucleotides, the CDR3 is TGTGCCATCAGTGGGGTAGCAGCTAACTATGGCTACACCTTC. As protein: CAISGVAANYGYTF.

The gene calls are TRBV6-5 and TRBJ1-3; D is undetermined. Germline CDR1 and CDR2: MNHEY and SVGAGI. The CDR3 length is 14 residues. Trimming left V 6 bases short and J 0 bases short, with 9 bases between. CDR3: CASSPTVSGNTIYF. For the CDR3, the DNA is TGTGCCAGCAGCCCCACAGTCTCTGGAAACACCATATATTTT.

For the CDR3, the DNA is TGTGCCAGCACCCCTCCGGGTTTTGGAGAAAAACTGTTTTTT. This codes for CASTPPGFGEKLFF. V gene TRBV6-2 or TRBV6-3 combines with J gene TRBJ1-4; D not resolved. The CDR3 runs to 14 residues. Per germline, CDR1 MNHEY and CDR2 SVGEGT. With 7 bases removed from V and 8 bases from J, the gap between germline ends came to 17 bases.

The chain joins TRBV11-2 to TRBJ1-1; D might be TRBD1 (6 bases). V was shortened by 0 bases and J by 2 bases, with 13 bases between the two germline ends. Germline V CDR1 and CDR2: SGHAT, FQNNGV. The CDR3 runs to 16 residues. The CDR3 DNA sequence: TGTGCCAGCAGCTTAGAGGTCCCACAGGGTAACACTGAAGCTTTCTTT. This gives the protein CASSLEVPQGNTEAFF.

The gene calls are TRBV10-3 and TRBJ1-5; D may be TRBD1 (5 bases). V was shortened by 4 bases and J by 2 bases, with 9 bases between the two germline ends. Germline V CDR1 and CDR2: ENHRY, SYGVKD. The CDR3 is 14 residues long. CDR3 nucleotides: TGTGCCATCAGTGGGGGCGAGGGCAATCAGCCCCAGCATTTT. As protein: CAISGGEGNQPQHF.

This clone was observed once. This chain joins TRBV27 and TRBJ2-3, with 9 bases aligning to TRBD2. V was pared by 11 bases and J by 0 bases, with 6 bases of the junction left unmatched. This CDR3 is 14 amino acids long. Germline V gene data show CDR1 as MNHEY and CDR2 as SMNVEV (reference sequence). CDR3 region: CASTSGTSTDTQYF. The CDR3 DNA is TGTGCCTCGACTAGCGGCACTAGCACAGATACGCAGTATTTT.

The chain has TRBV20-1 and TRBJ1-1, with 7 bases fitting TRBD1. Germline loops: CDR1 DFQATT, CDR2 SNEGSKA (reference sequence). Trimming at V came to 3 bases and at J to 4 bases, leaving 8 bases not matched to a gene. The CDR3 covers 14 residues. The CDR3 reads CSASRPGGGTEAFF. The CDR3 coding sequence is TGCAGTGCTAGTCGTCCAGGGGGAGGCACTGAAGCTTTCTTT.

The chain recombines TRBV20-1 with TRBJ1-2, with unresolved D. This CDR3 is 12 amino acids long. Germline V gene data show CDR1 as DFQATT and CDR2 as SNEGSKA (reference sequence). V was shortened by 3 bases and J by 6 bases, with 11 bases between the two germline ends. CDR3 DNA sequence: TGCAGTGCTAGTCTCCAACCGGATGGCTACACCTTC. Protein: CSASLQPDGYTF.

The chain employs TRBV30 and TRBJ1-5, with D possibly TRBD1 on 5 matching bases. The CDR3 length is 14 residues. The V gene lost 3 bases and the J gene lost 3 bases, with 12 bases spanning the gap. Per the germline V gene, CDR1 is GTSNPN and CDR2 is SVGIG (reference sequence). The CDR3 DNA sequence: TGTGCCTGGAGCTCTGGGGCCCTCAATCAGCCCCAGCATTTT. It encodes CAWSSGALNQPQHF.

This clone appeared once. The chain is built from TRBV9 and TRBJ2-1; 10 bases map to TRBD1. The CDR3 is 15 residues long. CDR1 is SGDLS, CDR2 YYNGEE, per germline. Unmatched junction bases numbered 5, after V lost 2 bases and J lost 6 bases. CDR3 region: CASSVSWDRGNEQFF. The CDR3 region has the DNA TGTGCCAGCAGCGTTAGCTGGGACAGGGGCAATGAGCAGTTCTTC.

Turning to this clone: A much larger clonotype is one base distant, so this may be a read error. The chain combines TRBV28 with TRBJ1-2; 9 positions match TRBD1. There are 13 residues in the CDR3. The germline CDR1 and CDR2 sequences are MDHEN and SYDVKM. V trimming: 2 bases; J trimming: 6 bases; junction bases outside the gene matches: 1. Here the CDR3 DNA reads TGTGCCAGCAGTTTAGGACAGGGGAATGGCTACACCTTC. It translates to CASSLGQGNGYTF.

This chain links TRBV25-1 with TRBJ1-2; tentative D call: TRBD1 (6 bases). This CDR3 has 13 amino acids. Trimming shortened V by 3 bases and J by 3 bases, and 8 bases separated the two germline ends. From germline, CDR1 is MGHDK and CDR2 SYGVNS. The CDR3 protein is CASSDRGHYGYTF. The CDR3 DNA reads as TGTGCCAGCAGTGACAGGGGCCACTATGGCTACACCTTC.

The gene calls are TRBV9 and TRBJ1-2; 7 nucleotides align to TRBD1. Per the germline V gene, CDR1 is SGDLS and CDR2 is YYNGEE. The junction had 12 bases not matched to a gene; V was cut back by 4 bases and J by 6 bases. The CDR3 runs to 15 residues. The CDR3 reads CASSRGPDRVNGYTF. DNA of the CDR3: TGTGCCAGCAGCCGTGGTCCAGACAGGGTGAATGGCTACACCTTC.

This chain joins TRBV4-1 and TRBJ2-7; TRBD1 is a possible D gene (6 bases). Germline assignment: CDR1 MGHRA and CDR2 YSYEKL. The CDR3 runs to 14 residues. The ends were cut back, 4 bases at V and 2 bases at J, with 12 bases in the middle. For the CDR3, the DNA is TGCGCCAGCAGCCGGGACACCAATGCCTACGAGCAGTACTTC. Its protein product is CASSRDTNAYEQYF.

The rearrangement links TRBV19 to TRBJ2-7, with 11 bases that match TRBD2. V shed 5 bases and J 3 bases; nucleotides not matched to a gene: 6. The CDR3 sequence is 15 residues long. Germline-derived CDR1 and CDR2 are LNHDA and SQIVND (reference sequence). The CDR3 nucleotides are TGTGCCAGTAGTCCGACTAGCGGGACGCACTACGAGCAGTACTTC. Protein product: CASSPTSGTHYEQYF.

The genes are TRBV9 and TRBJ2-1; 9 bases fit TRBD2. The junction had 8 bases not matched to a gene; V was cut back by 3 bases and J by 4 bases. This CDR3 has 16 amino acids. Per germline, CDR1 SGDLS and CDR2 YYNGEE. Here the CDR3 reads CASSAPLAGTYNEQFF. The CDR3 nucleotides read TGTGCCAGCAGCGCCCCGCTAGCGGGAACATACAATGAGCAGTTCTTC.

This clone turned up a few times. The chain is built from TRBV11-2 and TRBJ2-1; tentative D call: TRBD1 (6 bases). Germline-derived CDR1 and CDR2 are SGHAT and FQNNGV. V was trimmed by 5 bases and J by 9 bases, leaving 29 bases between them. The CDR3 contains 18 residues. The chain's CDR3 is CASSPSQEQGYYLSEQFF. In DNA, the CDR3 is TGTGCCAGCAGCCCTTCCCAGGAACAGGGATATTACCTTAGTGAGCAGTTCTTC. Full variable domain (remainder filled in from reference TRBV11-2 and TRBJ2-1): EAGVAQSPRYKIIEKRQSVAFWCNPISGHATLYWYQQILGQGPKLLIQFQNNGVVDDSQLPKDRFSAERLKGVDSTLKIQPAKLEDSAVYLCASSPSQEQGYYLSEQFFGPGTRLTVL.

The chain carries TRBV7-9 and TRBJ1-1; D unclear. The CDR3 runs to 13 residues. The germline CDR1 and CDR2 sequences are SEHNR and FQNEAQ (reference sequence). Trimming pared 5 bases from V and 4 bases from J, leaving 11 bases between. CDR3 in DNA: TGTGCCAGCAGCGTCGGGGAGGGCACTGAAGCTTTCTTT. Translating it yields CASSVGEGTEAFF. Full variable domain (rest looked up from reference TRBV7-9 and TRBJ1-1): DTGVSQNPRHKITKRGQNVTFRCDPISEHNRLYWYRQTLGQGPEFLTYFQNEAQLEKSRLLSDRFSAERPKGSFSTLEIQRTEQGDSAMYLCASSVGEGTEAFFGQGTRLTVV.

The V gene is TRBV18, the J gene TRBJ2-7; D gene unclear. V lost 3 bases and J lost 3, with 6 bases in between. This CDR3 is built from 12 residues. Germline V CDR1 and CDR2: KGHSH, LQKENI. CDR3 nucleotide sequence: TGTGCCAGCTCACCTGAGAGCTACGAGCAGTACTTC. It codes for CASSPESYEQYF.

The J gene is TRBJ1-6, the V gene TRBV7-6; TRBD1 agrees at 9 bases. V was pared by 1 base and J by 9 bases, with 4 bases of the junction left unmatched. The CDR3 covers 15 residues. Germline V gene data show CDR1 as SGHVS and CDR2 as FNYEAQ. CDR3 sequence (DNA): TGTGCCAGCAGCTTAGAGGGACAGGGATTTTCACCCCTCCACTTT. It specifies CASSLEGQGFSPLHF.

V and J are TRBV7-3 and TRBJ2-3, with TRBD2 identical over 7 bases. Germline values: CDR1 SGHTA, CDR2 FQGTGA. V was pared by 2 bases and J by 3 bases, with 11 bases of the junction left unmatched. The CDR3 covers 17 residues. The CDR3 region has the DNA TGTGCCAGCAGCTTATGGGGCCCGGCAGCGGGGACAGATACGCAGTATTTT. Amino acid sequence: CASSLWGPAAGTDTQYF.

V usage is TRBV9 and J usage is TRBJ1-3; 8 bases are shared with TRBD1. CDR3 length: 18 residues. V shed 1 base, J shed 0 bases, and the junction held 9 bases outside the gene matches. Germline V gene data show CDR1 as SGDLS and CDR2 as YYNGEE. For the CDR3, the DNA is TGTGCCAGCAGCGTAACGGCAGGGGGCTCGCGCTCTGGAAACACCATATATTTT. Amino acids: CASSVTAGGSRSGNTIYF.

This clone came up a few times. The chain recombines TRBV11-3 with TRBJ1-1; D unclear. CDR1 is SGHNT, CDR2 YENEEA, per germline. The CDR3 is 13 amino acids. V shed 1 base and J shed 3 bases, with 6 bases lying between them. The CDR3 is CASSLVAYTEAFF. In DNA, the CDR3 is TGTGCCAGCAGCTTAGTAGCATACACTGAAGCTTTCTTT. Combining the CDR3 with reference TRBV11-3 and TRBJ1-1 gives the whole variable domain EAGVVQSPRYKIIEKKQPVAFWCNPISGHNTLYWYLQNLGQGPELLIRYENEEAVDDSQLPKDRFSAERLKGVDSTLKIQPAELGDSAVYLCASSLVAYTEAFFGQGTRLTVV.

The rearrangement joins TRBV11-2 to TRBJ2-7, with 7 bases that match TRBD2. The CDR3 extends over 15 amino acids. J gave up 5 bases and V 5 bases, and 12 bases lay outside the gene matches. CDR1 is SGHAT, CDR2 FQNNGV, per germline. The CDR3 region has the DNA TGTGCCAGCAGCAACCTTTGGGGGGGTCCGGACGAGCAGTACTTC. The encoded protein is CASSNLWGGPDEQYF.

The chain is built from TRBV4-1 and TRBJ1-2; D unresolved. The CDR3 extends over 15 amino acids. With 0 bases removed from V and 4 bases from J, the gap between germline ends came to 12 bases. The germline gives CDR1 MGHRA, CDR2 YSYEKL. CDR3 in amino acids: CASSQEEKELYGYTF. In DNA, the CDR3 is TGCGCCAGCAGCCAAGAGGAAAAGGAGCTCTATGGCTACACCTTC.